The 10 T cell receptor beta chains below come from one sample, sequenced in a study of T cells in tumors after PD-1 blockade. Here immunoSEQ multiplex PCR was the method, and the copy in TCRdb shows in-frame clones only, minus some. The data show tens of thousands of clones, roughly 73% seen once. The sequenced sample was PBMCs, obtained after anti-PD-1 treatment. The source is a human donor with basal cell carcinoma.

The rearrangement joins TRBV4-3 to TRBJ2-4, with D perhaps being TRBD1 or TRBD2 (5 bases each). In germline, CDR1 is LGHNA, CDR2 YSLEER. Trimming removed 1 base at V and 9 bases at J, with 13 bases between. CDR3 size: 14 residues. The CDR3 nucleotides read TGCGCCAGCAGCCAAGTAAGTAGGGACGGCATTCAGTACTTC. Translating gives CASSQVSRDGIQYF.

V and J are TRBV7-2 and TRBJ1-1; 11 nucleotides align to TRBD1. Germline CDR1 and CDR2: SGHTA and FQGNSA. Unmatched junction bases numbered 8, after V lost 4 bases and J lost 1 base. This CDR3 has 17 residues. CDR3 sequence: CASSYLDRGLENTEAFF. In nucleotides, the CDR3 is TGTGCCAGCAGCTACTTGGACAGGGGGCTGGAGAACACTGAAGCTTTCTTT.

The chain combines TRBV7-2 with TRBJ2-2; possible D gene TRBD1, 5 bases. The CDR3 sequence is 14 residues long. Germline CDR1 reads SGHTA; CDR2 reads FQGNSA. V was clipped by 5 bases and J by 3 bases, with 10 bases between them. As DNA, the CDR3 is TGTGCCAGCAGCGTCGGCAGGGACACCGGGGAGCTGTTTTTT. Encoded protein: CASSVGRDTGELFF.

The V gene is TRBV5-1, the J gene TRBJ2-6; D is uncertain. V was pared by 4 bases and J by 2 bases, with 7 bases between. The length of the CDR3 is 14 residues. CDR1 SGHRS and CDR2 YFSETQ come from the germline V gene. CDR3 amino acids: CASSPFPGANVLTF. CDR3 DNA: TGCGCCAGCAGCCCGTTTCCTGGGGCCAACGTCCTGACTTTC.

The rearrangement joins TRBV11-3 to TRBJ1-1; weak D call: TRBD1 (6 bases). This CDR3 is 15 amino acids long. V lost 5 bases and J 0 bases, leaving 13 bases between the germline ends. Germline CDR1 reads SGHNT; CDR2 reads YENEEA. In nucleotides, the CDR3 is TGTGCCAGCAGCCGAGGGGGTAACATGAACACTGAAGCTTTCTTT. As protein: CASSRGGNMNTEAFF.

In its sample, this clone was seen a few times. This rearrangement joins TRBV2 to TRBJ2-7; D possibly corresponds to TRBD1 (6 bases). Trimming shortened V by 5 bases and J by 3 bases, and 8 bases separated the two germline ends. The CDR3 is made up of 12 amino acids. Per germline, CDR1 SNHLY and CDR2 FYNNEI. The CDR3 reads CASSIQGYEQYF. The CDR3, as DNA: TGTGCCAGCAGTATACAGGGCTACGAGCAGTACTTC.

The chain joins TRBV9 to TRBJ2-1; TRBD2 matches 9 bases. Germline CDR1 SGDLS, CDR2 YYNGEE. The CDR3 consists of 16 residues. V shed 4 bases, J shed 6 bases, and the junction held 11 bases outside the gene matches. The CDR3: CASSPPGVAGANEQFF. For the CDR3, the DNA is TGTGCCAGCAGCCCACCAGGAGTAGCGGGAGCCAATGAGCAGTTCTTC.

CDR3 region: CASSPMKRDGNEQYF. Here the CDR3 DNA reads TGTGCCAGCAGCCCAATGAAGCGGGACGGGAACGAGCAGTACTTC. The J gene is TRBJ2-7, the V gene TRBV9; TRBD2 aligns across 7 bases. The V and J ends lost 4 bases and 5 bases, in that order; junction bases with no gene match: 12. The CDR3 runs 15 residues. Germline values: CDR1 SGDLS, CDR2 YYNGEE.

There are a few counts of this clone. The chain combines TRBV2 with TRBJ1-5, with D perhaps TRBD1 (5 bases). Germline assignment: CDR1 SNHLY and CDR2 FYNNEI. Trimming shortened V by 9 bases and J by 3 bases, and 12 bases separated the two germline ends. The CDR3 spans 13 residues. The CDR3 nucleotides are TGTGCCAGTCAGGGATCCGACAATCAGCCCCAGCATTTT. Translated, it gives CASQGSDNQPQHF.

This clone was detected ten times or more. The chain is built from TRBV3-1 (or the pseudogene TRBV3-2) and TRBJ2-2, with no clear D. Germline V gene data show CDR1 as LGHDT and CDR2 as YNNKEL (reference sequence). The CDR3 consists of 12 residues. V dropped 2 bases and J dropped 8 bases, with 6 bases sitting between them. As DNA, the CDR3 is TGTGCCAGCAGCCAATTAAGAGGGGAGCTGTTTTTT. This sequence encodes CASSQLRGELFF.